This is a list of T cell receptor beta chains from one sample in a study of blood T cell repertoires in COVID-19. TCRdb's table, derived via immunoSEQ multiplex PCR, lists solely in-frame clones and lacks some. The profile shows tens of thousands of clones, approximately 86% of them singletons. Source material: peripheral blood. These receptors were obtained from a woman aged 80 or over with acute or convalescent COVID-19. Both conserved end residues are part of each CDR3. Fields, in order: D gene, V gene, J gene, clone size, CDR3 DNA, CDR3 protein. The D gene is left open where the match is weak. Size values are once, few and many counts, or a class for expanded clones, and some rows have none.

NA	TRBV18	TRBJ2-5	NA	TGTGCCAGCTCACAGGTGGCCGGGCAAGAGACCCAGTACTTC	CASSQVAGQETQYF
TRBD2	TRBV13	TRBJ2-6	many	TGTGCCACCACTAGCGGGAGGTCTGGGGCCAACGTCCTGACTTTC	CATTSGRSGANVLTF
NA	TRBV29-1	TRBJ2-4	NA	TGCAGCGTTGATTTGGGAGTGGCCAAAAACATTCAGTACTTC	CSVDLGVAKNIQYF
TRBD2	TRBV11-3	TRBJ2-1	NA	TGTGCCAGCAGCTTACTAGCGGGAAAAACTAATGAGCAGTTCTTC	CASSLLAGKTNEQFF
NA	TRBV7-3	TRBJ2-1	NA	TGTGCCAGCAGCCTCGACAGCAGCTCCTACAATGAGCAGTTCTTC	CASSLDSSSYNEQFF
NA	TRBV7-3	TRBJ2-3	NA	TGTGCCAGCAGCTTAAGAGGCGCACCCCCAGATACGCAGTATTTT	CASSLRGAPPDTQYF
TRBD2	TRBV6-5	TRBJ2-7	NA	TGTGCCAGCAGTTTTGTGGCGGGAGTGGCCTACGAGCAGTACTTC	CASSFVAGVAYEQYF
NA	TRBV5-1	TRBJ2-1	NA	TGCGCCAGCAGCTTGGTGGTGACAGGCAATGAGCAGTTCTTC	CASSLVVTGNEQFF
TRBD2	TRBV4-3	TRBJ2-1	NA	TGCGCCAGCAGCCAAGTGGGAGGGCCGTGGAATGAGCAGTTCTTC	CASSQVGGPWNEQFF
NA	TRBV2	TRBJ1-5	NA	TGTGCCAGCAGAATGGGAGGGGTTCAGCCCCAGCATTTT	CASRMGGVQPQHF
NA	TRBV19	TRBJ2-6	NA	TGTGCCAGTAGCATATACGGAGGGGGCTCATCTGGGGCCAACGTCCTGACTTTC	CASSIYGGGSSGANVLTF
NA	TRBV12-2	TRBJ2-2	NA	TGTGCAAGTCGCTCCCGGACTAGCAGCTACACCGGGGAGCTGTTTTTT	CASRSRTSSYTGELFF
NA	TRBV5-4	TRBJ2-1	NA	TGTGCCAGCAGCTTGGGCGGGGCTTACAATGAGCAGTTCTTC	CASSLGGAYNEQFF
TRBD2	TRBV3-1/TRBV3-2	TRBJ2-1	NA	TGTGCCAGCAGCCAAGTACTAGCGGGAGGCTACAATGAGCAGTTCTTC	CASSQVLAGGYNEQFF
TRBD2	TRBV7-7	TRBJ2-5	NA	TGTGCTAGCAGCTTAGAGGGAGGGCCAAAGACCCAGTACTTC	CASSLEGGPKTQYF
NA	TRBV20-1	TRBJ2-3	NA	TGCAGTGCCCCGGGAGAAAATACGCAGTATTTT	CSAPGENTQYF
NA	TRBV5-1	TRBJ1-2	once	TGCGCCAGCAGTCCTGCTGGGACACAGTATGGCTACACCTTC	CASSPAGTQYGYTF
NA	TRBV3-1/TRBV3-2	TRBJ2-2	NA	TGTGCCAGCAGCGGGACTTCCGACACCGGGGAGCTGTTTTTT	CASSGTSDTGELFF
NA	TRBV5-6	TRBJ2-7	NA	TGTGCCAGCTACCACAGGGATACCTACGAGCAGTACTTC	CASYHRDTYEQYF
NA	TRBV7-9	TRBJ2-6	once	TGTGCCAGCAGCTTAGTGGGGGGCTCTGGGGCCAACGTCCTGACTTTC	CASSLVGGSGANVLTF
NA	TRBV7-9	TRBJ1-1	NA	TGTGCCAGCAGCCCGGTCCCTGAAGCTTTCTTT	CASSPVPEAFF
NA	TRBV21-1	TRBJ2-5	NA	TGTGCCAGCACCCTACCCTTGGCGGGGACCCAGTACTTC	CASTLPLAGTQYF
NA	TRBV5-8	TRBJ2-4	NA	TGTGCCAGCAGCTTGACTTTAGCCAAAAACATTCAGTACTTC	CASSLTLAKNIQYF
TRBD1	TRBV2	TRBJ2-5	NA	TGTGCCAGCACCACAGGCCCAGGGGGCATGGGGACCCAGTACTTC	CASTTGPGGMGTQYF
NA	TRBV3-1/TRBV3-2	TRBJ2-2	NA	TGTGCCAGCAGCCAAGCGTCCGGGACAACCACCGGGGAGCTGTTTTTT	CASSQASGTTTGELFF
TRBD2	TRBV7-2	TRBJ2-2	few	TGTGCCAGCAGCTTAAGGGCGGGAGGGCATTCCGGGGAGCTGTTTTTT	CASSLRAGGHSGELFF
TRBD2	TRBV4-3	TRBJ2-7	NA	TGCGCCAGCAGCCAAGGGACTAGCGGAGGGTACGAGCAGTACTTC	CASSQGTSGGYEQYF
NA	TRBV18	TRBJ2-6	NA	TGTGCCAGCTCCCAATTACTCTCTGGGGCCAACGTCCTGACTTTC	CASSQLLSGANVLTF